This T cell receptor (beta chain) originates from a study of T-cell memory formation after mild COVID-19. General study findings and limits: Confirmation was lacking for SARS-CoV-2 specificity of second-wave clones that peaked on day 37. Detection of some responders pre-infection suggested pre-existing cross-reactive memory T cells participated.

Germline V gene data show CDR1 as LGHNA and CDR2 as YNFKEQ. J was trimmed by 6 bases and V by 1 base; bases with no gene match: 4. The CDR3 is 15 amino acids. One entry per CDR3 protein results from TCRdb running MiXCR on the 5' RACE reads. Of approximately 390,000 distinct CDR3 sequences listed, around a sixth are singletons. Regarding this clonotype: What it binds is unknown.

The chain is built from TRBV4-2 and TRBJ2-2; 8 positions agree with TRBD1. Sequencing used PBMCs or a T cell subset sorted from them (not recorded which). The receptor was derived from a man between 18 and 29 years old who had mild COVID-19 (a few samples of this study predate the infection). Cell type and time point are not known. The chain's CDR3 is CASSQGTGSSGELFF. The CDR3 DNA is TGTGCCAGCAGCCAAGGGACAGGGAGTTCCGGGGAGCTGTTTTTT.